This T cell receptor (beta chain) derives from a study of shared clonotypes between healthy human individuals. Findings and caveats of the study: Rarefaction showed that sequencing of sorted subsets was incomplete (despite large depth). Enrolling few donors narrowed the genetic and exposure-history diversity that was represented.

CD8 cells classed as naive were CD45RO-negative and positively selected for CCR7, excluding terminally differentiated effector memory CD45RA+ cells. The V gene lost 2 bases and the J gene lost 2 bases, with 13 bases spanning the gap. The CDR3 spans 14 residues. Germline V gene data show CDR1 as GTSNPN and CDR2 as SVGIG (reference sequence). Concerning this clone itself: Antigen: not known.

Assay used: immunoSEQ multiplex PCR; TCRdb lists only in-frame clones, some missing. The sample holds 1.5 million to 2.5 million clones, about 95% seen once. The sample taken for sequencing was naive CD8+ T cells sorted from blood. This chain connects TRBV30 to TRBJ2-7; tentatively, D is TRBD2 (6 bases). The source is a man aged 18 to 29 in good health. The CDR3 region is CAWSTGGLAYEQYF. The CDR3 DNA is TGTGCCTGGAGTACCGGGGGTCTTGCCTACGAGCAGTACTTC.